This is a list of T cell receptor beta chains from one sample in a study of blood T cell repertoires in COVID-19. TCRdb keeps only in-frame clones here, not all; method: immunoSEQ multiplex PCR. The sample has 200,000 to 300,000 clones; around 88% are singletons. The specimen sequenced was peripheral blood. The receptors were gathered from a man aged 25-45 years with active or convalescent COVID-19. The CDR3 runs from the conserved cysteine through the conserved F or W. D genes are given only for firm matches. Not all rows give a size; the values are once, few, many and, for expanded clones, a class.

.,TRBV12-3/TRBV12-4,TRBJ2-7,.,CASSSTPNYEQYF,TGTGCCAGCAGTTCCACACCGAACTACGAGCAGTACTTC
.,TRBV4-2,TRBJ2-1,.,CASSQELAAYNEQFF,TGTGCCAGCAGCCAAGAGCTCGCGGCCTACAATGAGCAGTTCTTC
.,TRBV25-1,TRBJ2-1,.,CASSEYSGSYNEQFF,TGTGCCAGCAGTGAATACAGCGGATCCTACAATGAGCAGTTCTTC
TRBD1,TRBV5-5,TRBJ2-1,.,CASSLRQGAGNEQFF,TGTGCCAGCAGCTTGAGGCAGGGGGCTGGTAATGAGCAGTTCTTC
.,TRBV21-1,TRBJ2-1,.,CASSKSPGSSYNEQFF,TGTGCCAGCAGCAAATCGCCAGGCAGCTCCTACAATGAGCAGTTCTTC
TRBD1,TRBV5-1,TRBJ2-1,.,CASSWAGTGAYNEQFF,TGCGCCAGCAGCTGGGCCGGGACAGGGGCCTACAATGAGCAGTTCTTC
TRBD2,TRBV3-1/TRBV3-2,TRBJ2-1,.,CASSQGRGALSEQFF,TGTGCCAGCAGCCAAGGGCGGGGGGCCCTTAGTGAGCAGTTCTTC
TRBD1,TRBV7-2,TRBJ1-1,.,CASSAGTGRTEAFF,TGTGCCAGCAGCGCAGGGACAGGTCGTACTGAAGCTTTCTTT
.,TRBV9,TRBJ1-2,.,CASGSLAYGYTF,TGTGCCAGCGGTTCCCTAGCCTATGGCTACACCTTC
TRBD2,TRBV4-3,TRBJ2-3,.,CASSQDTSGALTDTQYF,TGCGCCAGCAGCCAAGATACCAGCGGGGCCCTCACAGATACGCAGTATTTT
.,TRBV25-1,TRBJ1-1,once,CASSDYDTEAFF,TGTGCCAGCAGTGATTATGACACTGAAGCTTTCTTT
.,TRBV6-6,TRBJ1-1,once,CASSRVGGTSNTEAFF,TGTGCCAGCAGTAGGGTCGGGGGGACCTCGAACACTGAAGCTTTCTTT
.,TRBV7-8,TRBJ1-3,.,CASSLGQAISGNTIYF,TGTGCCAGCAGCTTAGGACAGGCTATCTCTGGAAACACCATATATTTT
TRBD2,TRBV7-2,TRBJ2-7,once,CASSLGGVAGGLWDEQYF,TGTGCCAGCAGCTTAGGAGGCGTAGCGGGGGGCCTCTGGGACGAGCAGTACTTC
TRBD2,TRBV11-2,TRBJ2-7,.,CASSLGTISYEQYF,TGTGCCAGCAGCCTCGGGACTATTTCCTACGAGCAGTACTTC
TRBD2,TRBV4-1,TRBJ2-3,.,CASSQVLAGLTTDTQYF,TGCGCCAGCAGCCAGGTATTAGCGGGGTTGACCACAGATACGCAGTATTTT
.,TRBV15,TRBJ1-1,.,CATGNRRGMNTEAFF,TGTGCCACGGGAAATCGCAGGGGAATGAACACTGAAGCTTTCTTT
TRBD1,TRBV20-1,TRBJ1-3,.,CSASDTGGSRNTIYF,TGCAGTGCTAGTGACACAGGGGGCAGTCGAAACACCATATATTTT
.,TRBV19,TRBJ1-1,.,CASSLSWTDKAFF,TGTGCCAGTAGTTTATCCTGGACGGACAAAGCTTTCTTT
.,TRBV27,TRBJ1-1,.,CVVGDIMNTEAFF,TGTGTTGTAGGGGACATCATGAACACTGAAGCTTTCTTT
.,TRBV9,TRBJ2-3,.,CASSMTSVGTDTQYF,TGTGCCAGCAGCATGACTAGTGTTGGCACAGATACGCAGTATTTT
TRBD1,TRBV18,TRBJ2-7,.,CASSPKGGHYEQYF,TGTGCCAGCTCACCTAAAGGGGGCCACTACGAGCAGTACTTC